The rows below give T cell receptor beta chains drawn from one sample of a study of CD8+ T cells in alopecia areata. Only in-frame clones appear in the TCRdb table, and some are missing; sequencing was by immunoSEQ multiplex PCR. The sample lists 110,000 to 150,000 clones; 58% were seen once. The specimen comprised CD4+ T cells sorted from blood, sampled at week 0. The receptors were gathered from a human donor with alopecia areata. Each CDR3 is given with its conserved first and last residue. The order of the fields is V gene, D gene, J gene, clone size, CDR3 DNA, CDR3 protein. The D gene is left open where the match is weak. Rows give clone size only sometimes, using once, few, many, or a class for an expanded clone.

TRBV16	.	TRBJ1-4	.	TGTGCCAGCAGCTTTCGTCCCCCGGGGGCAACTAATGAAAAACTGTTTTTT	CASSFRPPGATNEKLFF
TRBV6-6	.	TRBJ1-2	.	TGTGCCAGCAGCCCCGGGGAGGGCTACACCTTC	CASSPGEGYTF
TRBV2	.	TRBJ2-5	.	TGTGCCAGCTCCCGAACGTCGGCAAGGGAGACCCAGTACTTC	CASSRTSARETQYF
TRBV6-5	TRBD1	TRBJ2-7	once	TGTGCCAGCAGTTACTCGGGACAGGGGGCATGGTACGAGCAGTACTTC	CASSYSGQGAWYEQYF
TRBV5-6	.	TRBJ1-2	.	TGTGCCAGCAGCTTGTGGGGAGAGGATGGCTACACCTTC	CASSLWGEDGYTF
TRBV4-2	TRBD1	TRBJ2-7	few	TGTGCCAGCAGCCAAGTAAAACAGGGGTACGAGCAGTACTTC	CASSQVKQGYEQYF
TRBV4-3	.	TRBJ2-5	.	TGCGCCAGCGGCATTCGGGAACAAGAGACCCAGTACTTC	CASGIREQETQYF
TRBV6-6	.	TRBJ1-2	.	TGTGCCAGCCGGGACGGAATTAACTATGGCTACACCTTC	CASRDGINYGYTF
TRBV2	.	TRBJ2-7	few	TGTGCCACCAAGAGTCAGGGGTCCGACTTCTACGAGCAGTACTTC	CATKSQGSDFYEQYF
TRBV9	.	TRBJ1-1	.	TGTGCCAGCAGCTACGGGGGAGTAGAAACTGAAGCTTTCTTT	CASSYGGVETEAFF
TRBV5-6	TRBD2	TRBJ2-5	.	TGTGCCAGCAGCGCCCTACCCGCGGGGGGGCTGGAGACCCAGTACTTC	CASSALPAGGLETQYF
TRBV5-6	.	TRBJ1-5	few	TGTGCCAGCAGCTTACAGTCCAATCAGCCCCAGCATTTT	CASSLQSNQPQHF
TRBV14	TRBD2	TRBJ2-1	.	TGTGCCAGCAGCCAAGTGGGACTAGCGGGGCTTCAAGGGCAGTTCTTC	CASSQVGLAGLQGQFF
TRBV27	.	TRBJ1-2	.	TGTGCCAGCGTGGGGAGGGGCGATTGGACCTCACAATTCTTCTATGGCTACACCTTC	CASVGRGDWTSQFFYGYTF
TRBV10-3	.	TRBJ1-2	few	TGTGCCATCAGTGAAGAACGGAATGGCTACACCTTC	CAISEERNGYTF
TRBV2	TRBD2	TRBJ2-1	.	TGTGCCAGCAGTGGGACTAGCGGGGGTGAGCAGTTCTTC	CASSGTSGGEQFF
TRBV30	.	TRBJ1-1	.	TGTGCCTGGAGTACTAACGGGGGAATTGAAGCTTTCTTT	CAWSTNGGIEAFF
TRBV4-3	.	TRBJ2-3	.	TGCGCCAGCAGCCAAGATCGTGGACGGGGGTCTTCCGTAGATACGCAGTATTTT	CASSQDRGRGSSVDTQYF
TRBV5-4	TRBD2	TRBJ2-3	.	TGTGCCAGCAGCTTTCCTAGCGGGGGGCTCCTTGGCACAGATACGCAGTATTTT	CASSFPSGGLLGTDTQYF
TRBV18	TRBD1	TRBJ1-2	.	TGTGCCAGCTCACCACCGTACAGGGGCTATGGCTACACCTTC	CASSPPYRGYGYTF
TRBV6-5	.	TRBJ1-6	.	TGTGCCAGCAGTTACGGCCAGAATAATTCACCCCTCCACTTT	CASSYGQNNSPLHF
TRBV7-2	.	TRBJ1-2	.	TGTGCCAGCAGCCAGGACATGGGCCTCTATGGCTACACCTTC	CASSQDMGLYGYTF
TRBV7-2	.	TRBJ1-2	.	TGTGCCAGCAGCTTATATAACAGTCCCTACACCTTC	CASSLYNSPYTF
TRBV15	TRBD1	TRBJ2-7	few	TGTGCCACCAGCATGGGACAGGGGGCTTGGGAGCAGTACTTC	CATSMGQGAWEQYF
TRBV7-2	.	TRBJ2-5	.	TGTGCCAGCAGCTTAGGCGGCCGAGGTGCAGAGACCCAGTACTTC	CASSLGGRGAETQYF
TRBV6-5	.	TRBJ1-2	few	TGTGCCAGCAGTTACACGCCGGGAAGGGGGTATGGCTACACCTTC	CASSYTPGRGYGYTF
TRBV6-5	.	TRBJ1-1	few	TGTGCCAGCAGTGGAGGACCGATGAACACTGAAGCTTTCTTT	CASSGGPMNTEAFF
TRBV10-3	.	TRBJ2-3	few	TGTGCCATCAGTGACCCCGGGACTAGCACAGATACGCAGTATTTT	CAISDPGTSTDTQYF
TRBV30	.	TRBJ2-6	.	TGTGCCTCGGAAGGGATTGGGGCCAACGTCCTGACTTTC	CASEGIGANVLTF